Here is one TCR beta chain with its context. This sample was taken from a study of CXCR3-negative and CXCR3-positive naive CD8 T cells. The CDR3 is made up of 14 amino acids. The germline V gene has CDR1 MGHDK and CDR2 SYGVNS. Within the CD8+ T cell compartment, naive cells were CD45RO-CCR7+CD27+CD95-. Preparation of TRB cDNA libraries relied on 5' RACE carrying UMI labels. Each CDR3 protein gets one entry in TCRdb, which reprocessed the 5' RACE reads and gives no DNA. The sample totals approximately 88,000 distinct CDR3 sequences. The chain couples TRBV25-1 to TRBJ1-5; TCRdb returns TRBD1, unconfirmable since there is no DNA. This clonotype was sampled from a human donor in good health. Some clones in this sample may be carry-over from other donors' samples. Input material: naive CXCR3- CD8+ T cells from blood. Sample subset: CD45RO-CCR7+CD27+CD95- naive CD8+ T cells lacking CXCR3 (TNR3-). The CDR3 loop reads CASSVGVGDQPQHF.